Described below is a single T cell receptor beta chain sequence and its context. The V and J ends lost 0 bases and 7 bases respectively, with 18 bases between them. The CDR3 has 15 amino acids. Germline CDR1 is GTSNPN and CDR2 is SVGIG (reference sequence). The record originates from a study of shared clonotypes between healthy human individuals. TCRdb keeps only in-frame clones here, not all; method: immunoSEQ multiplex PCR. This sample yields some 2,400,000 clones, of which about 94% are seen a single time; roughly 0.13% belongs to the top ten. Sequencing input: naive CD4+ T cells sorted from blood. Subset noted: CD45RA+ positively selected. The TCR comes from a man aged 18 to 29 in good health. The V call is TRBV30, the J call TRBJ1-1, with a possible D match to TRBD1 (6 bases). CDR3 sequence (DNA): TGTGCCTGGAGTGTAATGGGTGTGGGGGCGGTTGAAGCTTTCTTT. This translates into CAWSVMGVGAVEAFF.